These 25 T cell receptor beta chains share one sample of origin, sequenced in a study of shared clonotypes between healthy human individuals. TCRdb's table, derived via immunoSEQ multiplex PCR, lists solely in-frame clones and lacks some. This sample carries 950,000 to 1,300,000 clones, 60% to 80% of them seen once, and the ten largest clones take about 1.5%. Source material: memory CD4+ T cells sorted from blood. Sample subset: CD45RA-negative fraction. The receptors originated from a man between 18 and 35 years old in good health.

V usage is TRBV5-1 and J usage is TRBJ2-1; 8 bases line up with TRBD1. In germline, CDR1 is SGHRS, CDR2 YFSETQ. The CDR3 contains 15 residues. V lost 7 bases, J lost 2 bases, and 8 bases stayed unmatched. The CDR3: CASAKQGDPYNEQFF. CDR3 nucleotides: TGCGCCAGCGCCAAACAGGGGGACCCCTACAATGAGCAGTTCTTC. Supplemented by reference TRBV5-1 and TRBJ2-1, the full variable domain reads KAGVTQTPRYLIKTRGQQVTLSCSPISGHRSVSWYQQTPGQGLQFLFEYFSETQRNKGNFPGRFSGRQFSNSRSEMNVSTLELGDSALYLCASAKQGDPYNEQFFGPGTRLTVL.

The chain recombines TRBV6-1 with TRBJ1-5, with a weak D call TRBD1 (5 bases). Trimming pared 4 bases from V and 4 bases from J, leaving 8 bases between. Germline V gene data show CDR1 as MNHNS and CDR2 as SASEGT. The CDR3 extends over 13 amino acids. Here the CDR3 reads CASSVDRNQPQHF. In DNA form, the CDR3 reads TGTGCCAGCAGTGTCGACAGAAATCAGCCCCAGCATTTT.

This CDR3 is CASSHARSDTQYF. The CDR3 DNA follows: TGTGCCAGCAGCCACGCAAGGTCGGATACGCAGTATTTT. The rearrangement links TRBV5-6 to TRBJ2-3; no clear D. The CDR3 loop spans 13 amino acids. The germline V gene has CDR1 SGHDT and CDR2 YYEEEE. Trimming left V 4 bases short and J 6 bases short, with 12 bases between.

The chain recombines TRBV19 with TRBJ2-2; 14 nucleotides match TRBD2. With 7 bases clipped from V and 1 base from J, the junction kept 5 bases outside the gene matches. This CDR3 contains 17 residues. CDR1 is LNHDA and CDR2 is SQIVND in the germline V gene (reference sequence). The CDR3 DNA follows: TGTGCCAGTACCCGGACTAGCGGGGGGATGAACACCGGGGAGCTGTTTTTT. It yields the protein CASTRTSGGMNTGELFF.

The chain employs TRBV25-1 and TRBJ1-2; D gene uncertain. The CDR3 has 13 amino acids. V lost 4 bases and J 7 bases, leaving 13 bases between the germline ends. Germline V gene data show CDR1 as MGHDK and CDR2 as SYGVNS. The CDR3 protein is CASSVTEMSGYTF. CDR3 bases: TGTGCCAGCAGTGTTACAGAGATGAGTGGCTACACCTTC.

Only one count was recorded for this clone. Here the CDR3 DNA reads TGTGCCAGCAGCCTAGGGCCGAGGGAGACCCAGTACTTC. Protein sequence: CASSLGPRETQYF. The gene calls are TRBV11-2 and TRBJ2-5; D unclear. Germline V gives CDR1 SGHAT, CDR2 FQNNGV. The length of the CDR3 is 13 residues. The V end was cut by 5 bases, the J end by 5 bases, with 12 bases between.

The chain joins TRBV12-5 to TRBJ2-3; 8 bases match TRBD1. Trimming at V came to 1 base and at J to 0 bases, leaving 9 bases not matched to a gene. This CDR3 has 18 residues. The germline V gene has CDR1 LGHNT and CDR2 FRNRAP. CDR3 residues: CASGLGRKDRESTDTQYF. CDR3 coding DNA: TGTGCTAGTGGTTTGGGACGAAAGGACAGGGAGAGCACAGATACGCAGTATTTT.

The chain couples TRBV13 to TRBJ2-5, with TRBD1 matching 7 bases. This CDR3 region has 15 residues. Per the germline V gene, CDR1 is PRHDT and CDR2 is FYEKMQ (reference sequence). V lost 7 bases and J lost 5; bases outside the gene matches: 13. The CDR3 here is CASNPSDREGETQYF. Written as DNA, the CDR3 is TGTGCCAGCAACCCGTCCGACAGGGAAGGGGAGACCCAGTACTTC.

This rearrangement joins TRBV5-6 to TRBJ2-6, with a weak D call TRBD1 (5 bases). Trimming took off 4 bases at V and 1 base at J, with 9 bases between the two ends. The CDR3 covers 15 residues. Germline-derived CDR1 and CDR2 are SGHDT and YYEEEE. The CDR3 DNA reads as TGTGCCAGCAGCCCCGCAGGGTCTGGGGCCAACGTCCTGACTTTC. Translation: CASSPAGSGANVLTF.

V is TRBV5-6 and J is TRBJ2-7, with D perhaps TRBD1 (5 bases). Germline assignment: CDR1 SGHDT and CDR2 YYEEEE. The CDR3 extends over 13 amino acids. Trimming pared 6 bases from V and 4 bases from J, leaving 14 bases between. For the CDR3, the DNA is TGTGCCAGCAATCAAAGGTACAGGTACGAGCAGTACTTC. It is translated as CASNQRYRYEQYF.

The rearrangement uses TRBV27 and TRBJ2-1; a weak D match, TRBD2 (6 bases). With 5 bases removed from V and 9 bases from J, the gap between germline ends came to 20 bases. From germline, CDR1 is MNHEY and CDR2 SMNVEV (reference sequence). The CDR3 sequence is 15 residues long. As DNA, the CDR3 is TGTGCCAGCAGTCCCGGGGGTCGAGGGAGGAGTGAGCAGTTCTTC. Its translation: CASSPGGRGRSEQFF.

This CDR3 is CAARDSRARTEAFF. In nucleotides, the CDR3 is TGTGCCGCTCGGGACAGCAGGGCCAGGACTGAAGCTTTCTTT. The V gene is TRBV19, the J gene TRBJ1-1; 7 bases fit TRBD1. The CDR3 is 14 residues long. V gave up 11 bases and J gave up 5 bases; unmatched junction bases: 14. Germline V gene lookup returns CDR1 LNHDA and CDR2 SQIVND (reference sequence).

The V call is TRBV25-1, the J call TRBJ2-5; the D is unclear. Germline lookup yields CDR1 MGHDK and CDR2 SYGVNS. V was clipped by 1 base and J by 7 bases, with 4 bases between them. The CDR3 covers 11 residues. In DNA, the CDR3 is TGTGCCAGCAGTGAATGGGCGACCCAGTACTTC. Translating it yields CASSEWATQYF.

V usage is TRBV28 and J usage is TRBJ1-6, with no clear D. The CDR3 length is 14 residues. In germline, CDR1 is MDHEN, CDR2 SYDVKM. Trimming took 1 base from V and 5 from J, leaving 6 bases between them. CDR3 in DNA: TGTGCCAGCAGTTTATATGCAGATAATTCACCCCTCCACTTT. This encodes CASSLYADNSPLHF.

The genes are TRBV18 and TRBJ2-5; perhaps TRBD1 as D (7 bases). Germline V gives CDR1 KGHSH, CDR2 LQKENI. Trimming stripped 4 bases from V and 5 bases from J, with 20 bases between. This CDR3 comprises 16 residues. In nucleotides, the CDR3 is TGTGCCAGCTCACGTCGCGATCAGGGGGGCGGCGAGACCCAGTACTTC. Its protein is CASSRRDQGGGETQYF.

The chain has TRBV5-6 and TRBJ2-3; 13 bases are shared with TRBD2. Germline V gene data show CDR1 as SGHDT and CDR2 as YYEEEE. CDR3 length: 16 amino acids. V dropped 4 bases and J dropped 1; count of bases not matched to a gene: 3. Written as DNA, the CDR3 is TGTGCCAGCAGCCCGGGACTAGCGGGGCGCACAGATACGCAGTATTTT. Its translation is CASSPGLAGRTDTQYF.

This clone appeared a single time. The chain combines TRBV18 with TRBJ1-5; TRBD1 matches 10 bases. The CDR3 has 15 amino acids. V was pared by 2 bases and J by 4 bases, with 2 bases of the junction left unmatched. The germline V gene has CDR1 KGHSH and CDR2 LQKENI. Here the CDR3 DNA reads TGTGCCAGCTCACCATGGACAGGGGGGAATCAGCCCCAGCATTTT. It codes for CASSPWTGGNQPQHF.

This clone was counted only a few times. V and J are TRBV2 and TRBJ1-6; TRBD1 agrees at 7 bases. Trimming cost V 2 bases and J 10 bases; bases outside gene matches: 5. Germline CDR1 is SNHLY and CDR2 is FYNNEI. This CDR3 has 14 residues. CDR3 sequence: CASSEPGGGSPLHF. As DNA, the CDR3 is TGTGCCAGCAGTGAACCAGGGGGAGGATCACCCCTCCACTTT.

The sample holds a few counts of this clone. The chain is built from TRBV19 and TRBJ2-7; perhaps D is TRBD1 or TRBD2 (5 bases each). Trimming took off 6 bases at V and 2 bases at J, with 14 bases between the two ends. From germline, CDR1 is LNHDA and CDR2 SQIVND (reference sequence). The CDR3 extends over 14 amino acids. The CDR3 DNA reads TGTGCCAGTAGATCCTCCGGGGCAGCCTACGAGCAGTACTTC. Residues: CASRSSGAAYEQYF.

The V gene is TRBV7-2, the J gene TRBJ1-1; maybe TRBD1 (5 bases). Germline V gene data show CDR1 as SGHTA and CDR2 as FQGNSA. There are 15 residues in the CDR3. V was shortened by 1 base and J by 5 bases, with 14 bases between the two germline ends. CDR3 sequence (DNA): TGTGCCAGCAGCTTAGTAGGTGGGGCGGGGACTGAAGCTTTCTTT. Protein product: CASSLVGGAGTEAFF.

This chain uses TRBV10-3 with TRBJ1-1; TRBD1 matches at 8 bases. This CDR3 has 15 amino acids. The V gene end was trimmed by 6 bases and the J gene end by 4 bases; junction bases not matched to a gene: 10. The germline V gene encodes CDR1 ENHRY and CDR2 SYGVKD. CDR3 region: CAIRIDRGAITEAFF. DNA of the CDR3: TGTGCCATCAGGATCGACAGGGGTGCGATCACTGAAGCTTTCTTT.

The sample holds a few counts of this clone. The genes are TRBV5-5 and TRBJ1-1; D uncertain. The V end lost 8 bases, the J end lost 1 base, and 12 bases lay between the germline ends. The CDR3 runs 13 residues. Per germline, CDR1 SGHKS and CDR2 YYEKEE (reference sequence). CDR3 nucleotide sequence: TGTGCCAGATCCGCGGAGGGGAACACTGAAGCTTTCTTT. This sequence encodes CARSAEGNTEAFF.

J is TRBJ1-1 and V is TRBV28; D is uncertain. Germline CDR1 MDHEN, CDR2 SYDVKM. CDR3 length: 14 residues. V gave up 7 bases and J gave up 4 bases, with 16 bases separating them. The CDR3 region is CASTRSQKGTEAFF. The CDR3 DNA reads as TGTGCCAGCACACGTAGCCAGAAGGGCACTGAAGCTTTCTTT.

The chain carries TRBV13 and TRBJ2-7, with 7 bases aligning to TRBD1. Trimming took 0 bases from V and 0 from J; bases not matched to a gene: 2. This CDR3 contains 15 residues. Germline CDR1 reads PRHDT; CDR2 reads FYEKMQ (reference sequence). This CDR3 is CASSLGGQASYEQYF. CDR3 nucleotide sequence: TGTGCCAGCAGCTTAGGCGGACAGGCCTCCTACGAGCAGTACTTC.

The rearrangement joins TRBV27 to TRBJ1-1; no definite D call. The germline V and J ends were trimmed by 2 bases and 4 bases, with 14 bases remaining between them. Germline V gene sequence: CDR1 MNHEY, CDR2 SMNVEV (reference sequence). This CDR3 has 15 residues. CDR3 sequence (DNA): TGTGCCAGCAGTTTACGGCCCCTATTCGGCACTGAAGCTTTCTTT. Its protein product is CASSLRPLFGTEAFF.